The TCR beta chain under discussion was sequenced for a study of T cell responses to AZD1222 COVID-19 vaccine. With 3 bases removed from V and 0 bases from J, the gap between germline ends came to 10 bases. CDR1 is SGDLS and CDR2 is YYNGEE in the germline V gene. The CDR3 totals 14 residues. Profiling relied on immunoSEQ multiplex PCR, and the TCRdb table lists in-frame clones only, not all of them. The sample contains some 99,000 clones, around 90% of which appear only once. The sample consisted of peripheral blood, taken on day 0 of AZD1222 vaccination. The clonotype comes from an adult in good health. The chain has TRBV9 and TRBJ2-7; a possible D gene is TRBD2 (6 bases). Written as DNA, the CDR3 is TGTGCCAGCAGCGGAAGGGACTCCTCCTACGAGCAGTACTTC. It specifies CASSGRDSSYEQYF. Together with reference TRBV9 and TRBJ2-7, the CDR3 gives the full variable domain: DSGVTQTPKHLITATGQRVTLRCSPRSGDLSVYWYQQSLDQGLQFLIQYYNGEERAKGNILERFSAQQFPDLHSELNLSSLELGDSALYFCASSGRDSSYEQYFGPGTRLTVT.